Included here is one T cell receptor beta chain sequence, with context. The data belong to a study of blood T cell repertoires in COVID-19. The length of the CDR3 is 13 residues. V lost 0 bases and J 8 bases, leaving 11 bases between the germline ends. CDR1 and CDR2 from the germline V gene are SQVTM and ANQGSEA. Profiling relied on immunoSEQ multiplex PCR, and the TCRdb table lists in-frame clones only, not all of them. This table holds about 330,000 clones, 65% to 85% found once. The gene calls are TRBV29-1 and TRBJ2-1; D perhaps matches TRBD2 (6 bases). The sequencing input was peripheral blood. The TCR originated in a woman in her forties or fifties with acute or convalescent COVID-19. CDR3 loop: CSVEDRRDHEQFF. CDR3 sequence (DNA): TGCAGCGTTGAAGATCGGCGGGATCATGAGCAGTTCTTC.